A single sample is the source of the 32 T cell receptor beta chains below, sequenced in a study of T cell responses to AZD1222 COVID-19 vaccine. Only in-frame clones appear in the TCRdb table, and some are missing; sequencing was by immunoSEQ multiplex PCR. Among 35,000 to 45,000 clones, less than 85% were seen once, and the ten largest hold around 3.6%. The specimen comprised peripheral blood, sampled on day 0 of AZD1222 vaccination. The receptors originated from an adult in good health.

The chain has TRBV2 and TRBJ2-4; TRBD2 might be the D (5 bases). Between the trimmed V and J ends, which lost 9 bases and 9 bases, there was a span of 15 bases. Germline CDR1 and CDR2: SNHLY and FYNNEI. The CDR3 has 12 amino acids. The CDR3 DNA is TGTGCCAGTAGACGGGATGGTATCATTCAGTACTTC. The encoded protein is CASRRDGIIQYF. The variable domain in full, with the rest retrieved from reference TRBV2 and TRBJ2-4, is EPEVTQTPSHQVTQMGQEVILRCVPISNHLYFYWYRQILGQKVEFLVSFYNNEISEKSEIFDDQFSVERPDGSNFTLKIRSTKLEDSAMYFCASRRDGIIQYFGAGTRLSVL.

The J gene is TRBJ1-2, the V gene TRBV6-5, with 8 bases fitting TRBD1. This CDR3 contains 13 residues. Germline CDR1 and CDR2: MNHEY and SVGAGI. Unmatched junction bases numbered 6, after V lost 7 bases and J lost 5 bases. The CDR3 reads CASKGQGAYGYTF. CDR3 in DNA: TGTGCCAGCAAGGGGCAGGGGGCGTATGGCTACACCTTC.

The V and J genes are TRBV28 and TRBJ2-5; the match to TRBD2 covers 7 bases. Germline lookup yields CDR1 MDHEN and CDR2 SYDVKM. V was clipped by 7 bases and J by 5 bases; unmatched bases: 7. This CDR3 is built from 13 residues. The CDR3 protein is CASMGTTKETQYF. The DNA of the CDR3 is TGTGCCAGCATGGGGACTACGAAGGAGACCCAGTACTTC.

This clone was seen a few times. The chain joins TRBV29-1 to TRBJ1-1, with D perhaps TRBD1 (5 bases). Germline V CDR1 and CDR2: SQVTM, ANQGSEA. Trimming left V 2 bases short and J 0 bases short, with 7 bases between. There are 13 residues in the CDR3. The DNA for the CDR3 is TGCAGCGTTGAAAGGGGTGTGAACACTGAAGCTTTCTTT. It codes for CSVERGVNTEAFF. The full variable domain, completed using reference TRBV29-1 and TRBJ1-1, is SAVISQKPSRDICQRGTSLTIQCQVDSQVTMMFWYRQQPGQSLTLIATANQGSEATYESGFVIDKFPISRPNLTFSTLTVSNMSPEDSSIYLCSVERGVNTEAFFGQGTRLTVV.

Note on this clone: Mismatch with germline at one junction end may stem from a read error. V usage is TRBV7-2 and J usage is TRBJ2-7, with 8 positions matching TRBD2. The CDR3 totals 12 residues. Germline assignment: CDR1 SGHTA and CDR2 FQGNSA. This CDR3 is CASSSPGLERNF. Written as DNA, the CDR3 is TGTGCCAGCAGCTCCCCGGGACTAGAGAGGAACTTC.

V usage is TRBV11-3 and J usage is TRBJ1-6; possibly TRBD1 for D (5 bases). The germline gives CDR1 SGHNT, CDR2 YENEEA. This CDR3 comprises 11 residues. V was cut by 0 bases and J by 14 bases, with 5 bases left in between. The CDR3 loop is CASSLEGALHF. CDR3 in DNA: TGTGCCAGCAGCTTAGAGGGGGCCCTCCACTTT.

V usage is TRBV5-1 and J usage is TRBJ1-1; no clear D gene. Trimming left V 0 bases short and J 0 bases short, with 6 bases between. The CDR3 consists of 14 residues. Germline V CDR1 and CDR2: SGHRS, YFSETQ. The CDR3 reads CASSLEGMNTEAFF. The CDR3 DNA reads TGCGCCAGCAGCTTGGAAGGAATGAACACTGAAGCTTTCTTT.

This clone has just one count. The V gene is TRBV6-5, the J gene TRBJ1-1; TRBD1 might be the D (6 bases). CDR3 length: 15 amino acids. Germline lookup yields CDR1 MNHEY and CDR2 SVGAGI. V gave up 0 bases and J gave up 5 bases, with 13 bases separating them. The CDR3 region has the DNA TGTGCCAGCAGTTACTCGTGGACAGCTAAAACTGAAGCTTTCTTT. Translated: CASSYSWTAKTEAFF.

V usage is TRBV19 and J usage is TRBJ1-3; D is ambiguous. CDR1 is LNHDA, CDR2 SQIVND, per germline (reference sequence). The CDR3 has 12 residues. The germline V and J ends were trimmed by 4 bases and 1 base, with 2 bases remaining between them. Here the CDR3 DNA reads TGTGCCAGTAGTACTTCTGGAAACACCATATATTTT. Protein product: CASSTSGNTIYF.

This rearrangement joins TRBV5-4 to TRBJ2-3; D perhaps matches TRBD2 (5 bases). V lost 5 bases and J lost 1, with 5 bases in between. Germline loops: CDR1 SGHNT, CDR2 YYREEE (reference sequence). The CDR3 contains 12 residues. The CDR3 DNA reads TGTGCCAGCAGGGGAGGCACAGATACGCAGTATTTT. Its translation is CASRGGTDTQYF. The whole variable domain, remainder taken from reference TRBV5-4 and TRBJ2-3, is ETGVTQSPTHLIKTRGQQVTLRCSSQSGHNTVSWYQQALGQGPQFIFQYYREEENGRGNFPPRFSGLQFPNYSSELNVNALELDDSALYLCASRGGTDTQYFGPGTRLTVL.

V gene TRBV29-1 combines with J gene TRBJ1-2, with D uncertain. The CDR3 covers 12 residues. V dropped 4 bases and J dropped 6 bases, with 12 bases sitting between them. Germline CDR1 and CDR2: SQVTM and ANQGSEA. CDR3 loop: CSVGAEDNGYTF. CDR3 nucleotides: TGCAGCGTTGGGGCGGAAGATAATGGCTACACCTTC.

The V and J genes are TRBV6-1 and TRBJ1-2; D is ambiguous. V gave up 0 bases and J gave up 5 bases, with 10 bases separating them. From germline, CDR1 is MNHNS and CDR2 SASEGT. The CDR3 totals 14 residues. The CDR3 region has the DNA TGTGCCAGCAGTGAAGCAAAACCGCGATATGGCTACACCTTC. It yields the protein CASSEAKPRYGYTF.

The chain couples TRBV7-2 to TRBJ1-2; no reliable D call. CDR3 length equals 13 residues. Between the trimmed V and J ends, which lost 3 bases and 2 bases, there was a span of 7 bases. Germline V gives CDR1 SGHTA, CDR2 FQGNSA. The CDR3, as DNA: TGTGCCAGCAGCTTTTACAACAACTATGGCTACACCTTC. Encoded protein: CASSFYNNYGYTF.

V usage is TRBV28 and J usage is TRBJ2-5, with D possibly being TRBD2 (6 bases). The CDR3 spans 14 residues. V was shortened by 6 bases and J by 9 bases, with 20 bases between the two germline ends. Germline CDR1 and CDR2: MDHEN and SYDVKM. CDR3 DNA: TGTGCCAGCAGGTCCCACCGGTCCTGGGAGGCCCAGTACTTC. Amino acid sequence: CASRSHRSWEAQYF.

The genes are TRBV3-1 (or the pseudogene TRBV3-2) and TRBJ1-6; D is unresolved. This CDR3 spans 14 amino acids. Germline CDR1 reads LGHDT; CDR2 reads YNNKEL (reference sequence). V gave up 2 bases and J gave up 7 bases, with 9 bases separating them. CDR3: CASSQPGDNSPLHF. CDR3 bases: TGTGCCAGCAGCCAACCGGGAGACAATTCACCCCTCCACTTT.

This clone was seen more than once but under ten times. The rearrangement joins TRBV28 to TRBJ1-1, with D unclear. In germline, CDR1 is MDHEN, CDR2 SYDVKM. This CDR3 is 13 amino acids long. Trimming took off 5 bases at V and 2 bases at J, with 9 bases between the two ends. The CDR3 region is CASSPGSNTEAFF. CDR3 DNA sequence: TGTGCCAGCAGTCCTGGGAGCAACACTGAAGCTTTCTTT.

This chain joins TRBV7-8 and TRBJ2-3, with 16 positions matching TRBD2. The CDR3 runs 22 residues. Looked up from germline, CDR1 is SGHVS and CDR2 is FQNEAQ. The V segment lost 4 bases and the J segment 0 bases; nucleotides outside the gene matches: 16. The chain's CDR3 is CASSSPPVGLAGGHTSTDTQYF. The CDR3 DNA is TGTGCCAGCAGCTCCCCCCCGGTGGGACTAGCGGGGGGGCACACTAGCACAGATACGCAGTATTTT.

The CDR3 reads CASSFSGSSSYNSPLHF. In DNA form, the CDR3 reads TGTGCCAGCAGCTTCTCAGGGAGCTCCTCCTATAATTCACCCCTCCACTTT. V and J are TRBV3-1 (or the pseudogene TRBV3-2) and TRBJ1-6; the D gene is possibly TRBD1 (5 bases). There are 17 residues in the CDR3. V gave up 5 bases and J gave up 0 bases, with 14 bases separating them. Germline V gene data show CDR1 as LGHDT and CDR2 as YNNKEL (reference sequence).

This clone came up a few times. This chain uses TRBV5-5 with TRBJ2-7, with D possibly matching TRBD2 (5 bases). V shed 6 bases and J shed 0 bases, with 13 bases lying between them. This CDR3 contains 14 residues. In germline, CDR1 is SGHKS, CDR2 YYEKEE (reference sequence). The chain's CDR3 is CASTTGVSSYEQYF. The CDR3 nucleotides are TGTGCCAGCACGACCGGGGTTAGCTCCTACGAGCAGTACTTC.

This chain uses TRBV27 with TRBJ1-2; D unresolved. The CDR3 is made up of 12 amino acids. Trimming pared 6 bases from V and 7 bases from J, leaving 12 bases between. Germline values: CDR1 MNHEY, CDR2 SMNVEV (reference sequence). The DNA of the CDR3 is TGTGCCAGCAGCCCTCGATCCGGTGGCTACACCTTC. Translating it yields CASSPRSGGYTF.

This rearrangement joins TRBV7-9 to TRBJ1-1; 10 bases align to TRBD1. The CDR3 loop spans 13 amino acids. CDR1 is SEHNR and CDR2 is FQNEAQ in the germline V gene (reference sequence). The ends lost 5 bases at V and 10 bases at J; junction bases unmatched: 7. CDR3 coding DNA: TGTGCCAGCAGCCCCGGACAGGGGGGGGGAGCTTTCTTT. This sequence encodes CASSPGQGGGAFF.

This sequence joins TRBV28 and TRBJ1-5, with D tentatively TRBD1 (6 bases). Deletions cut 7 bases from V and 5 bases from J, with 15 bases between. The germline V gene encodes CDR1 MDHEN and CDR2 SYDVKM. The CDR3 extends over 14 amino acids. The CDR3 DNA reads TGTGCCAGCACCGCCAGGGGAGCATATCAGCCCCAGCATTTT. Protein product: CASTARGAYQPQHF.

This clone was recorded a few times. V gene TRBV6-2 or TRBV6-3 combines with J gene TRBJ1-2; D is ambiguous. The CDR3 contains 14 residues. The V gene lost 4 bases and the J gene lost 4 bases, with 13 bases spanning the gap. Germline CDR1 reads MNHEY; CDR2 reads SVGEGT. The CDR3 bases are TGTGCCAGCAGTTCACAGCCACCCCTCTATGGCTACACCTTC. It encodes CASSSQPPLYGYTF.

J is TRBJ2-3 and V is TRBV27; 11 bases line up with TRBD1. The CDR3 is made up of 14 amino acids. The V segment lost 8 bases and the J segment 1 base; nucleotides outside the gene matches: 2. Germline CDR1 and CDR2: MNHEY and SMNVEV (reference sequence). CDR3 DNA: TGTGCCAGCGGACAGGGGGCGCGCACAGATACGCAGTATTTT. The encoded protein is CASGQGARTDTQYF.

The chain employs TRBV9 and TRBJ2-3, with 8 positions matching TRBD2. Germline V gene data show CDR1 as SGDLS and CDR2 as YYNGEE. The CDR3 runs to 17 residues. V shed 0 bases and J 2 bases; nucleotides not matched to a gene: 8. CDR3 loop: CASSVASQRGFTDTQYF. CDR3 coding DNA: TGTGCCAGCAGCGTAGCTTCCCAGCGGGGGTTCACAGATACGCAGTATTTT.

The chain links TRBV18 to TRBJ1-3; no reliable D call. Germline lookup yields CDR1 KGHSH and CDR2 LQKENI. The CDR3 is 15 residues long. Trimming removed 6 bases from V and 5 bases from J, with 17 bases in between. The CDR3 nucleotides read TGTGCCAGCTCTCCGGACGAGGTTCGAAGAAACACCATATATTTT. Translating it yields CASSPDEVRRNTIYF. The full variable domain, rest sourced from reference TRBV18 and TRBJ1-3, is NAGVMQNPRHLVRRRGQEARLRCSPMKGHSHVYWYRQLPEEGLKFMVYLQKENIIDESGMPKERFSAEFPKEGPSILRIQQVVRGDSAAYFCASSPDEVRRNTIYFGEGSWLTVV.

The CDR3 region has the DNA TGTGCCAGTAGTATGGGTGGGGGAAGTAACATTCAGTACTTC. It encodes CASSMGGGSNIQYF. The genes are TRBV19 and TRBJ2-4; D may correspond to TRBD1 or TRBD2 (5 bases each). Germline CDR1 and CDR2: LNHDA and SQIVND (reference sequence). The CDR3 spans 14 residues. The ends were cut back, 3 bases at V and 7 bases at J, with 13 bases in the middle.

The table lists this clone with a count of one. The chain uses TRBV11-3 and TRBJ2-1, with 8 bases matching TRBD1. CDR1 SGHNT and CDR2 YENEEA come from the germline V gene. The CDR3 covers 14 residues. J was trimmed by 7 bases and V by 3 bases; bases with no gene match: 5. Here the CDR3 DNA reads TGTGCCAGCAGCTTGGGACAGGAGTTAAATGAGCAGTTCTTC. It is translated as CASSLGQELNEQFF.

V and J are TRBV4-3 and TRBJ1-1, with TRBD1 matching over 10 bases. CDR3 length equals 18 residues. V lost 0 bases and J lost 10; bases outside the gene matches: 17. Germline assignment: CDR1 LGHNA and CDR2 YSLEER. This CDR3 reads CASSQDAGWGQGRHGAFF. The CDR3 region has the DNA TGCGCCAGCAGCCAAGATGCGGGCTGGGGACAGGGGAGACATGGAGCTTTCTTT.

The V call is TRBV7-8, the J call TRBJ1-5; 8 bases align to TRBD1. The germline V gene encodes CDR1 SGHVS and CDR2 FQNEAQ. V shed 1 base, J shed 6 bases, and the junction held 8 bases outside the gene matches. The CDR3 loop spans 16 amino acids. CDR3 nucleotides: TGTGCCAGCAGCTTAGTCGGGCAGGGGGCAGGTCAGCCCCAGCATTTT. Translation: CASSLVGQGAGQPQHF.

The table lists this clone with a count of one. This chain links TRBV19 with TRBJ1-1; D is possibly TRBD1 (5 bases). The CDR3 contains 13 residues. Germline CDR1 LNHDA, CDR2 SQIVND (reference sequence). Trimming removed 3 bases at V and 1 base at J, with 6 bases between. Written as DNA, the CDR3 is TGTGCCAGTAGTATTGGGGGGAACACTGAAGCTTTCTTT. Its protein product is CASSIGGNTEAFF.

This clone was seen only a few times. The V call is TRBV11-1, the J call TRBJ2-7, with a possible D match to TRBD1 (6 bases). V was clipped by 0 bases and J by 7 bases, with 16 bases between them. The length of the CDR3 is 15 residues. Looked up from germline, CDR1 is SGHAT and CDR2 is FQDESV (reference sequence). CDR3 coding DNA: TGTGCCAGCAGCTTAGCGGGGGCCTTTCTCGATGAGCAGTACTTC. Encoded protein: CASSLAGAFLDEQYF.